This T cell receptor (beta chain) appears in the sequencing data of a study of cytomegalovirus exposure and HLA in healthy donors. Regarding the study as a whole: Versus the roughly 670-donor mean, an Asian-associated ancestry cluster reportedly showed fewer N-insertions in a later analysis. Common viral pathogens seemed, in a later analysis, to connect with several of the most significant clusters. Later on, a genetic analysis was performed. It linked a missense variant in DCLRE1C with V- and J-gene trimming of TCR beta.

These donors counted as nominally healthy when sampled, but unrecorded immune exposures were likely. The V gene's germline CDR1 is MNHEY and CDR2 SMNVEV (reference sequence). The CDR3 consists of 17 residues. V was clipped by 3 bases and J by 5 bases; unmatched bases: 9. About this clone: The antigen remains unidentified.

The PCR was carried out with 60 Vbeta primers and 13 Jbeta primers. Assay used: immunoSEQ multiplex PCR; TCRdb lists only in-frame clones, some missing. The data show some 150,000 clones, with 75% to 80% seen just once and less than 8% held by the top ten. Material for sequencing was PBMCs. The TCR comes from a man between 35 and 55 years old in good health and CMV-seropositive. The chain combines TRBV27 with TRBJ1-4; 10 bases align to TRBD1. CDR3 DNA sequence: TGTGCCAGCAGTTTGCAAGGGACAGGGGAGAGGAATGAAAAACTGTTTTTT. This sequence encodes CASSLQGTGERNEKLFF.